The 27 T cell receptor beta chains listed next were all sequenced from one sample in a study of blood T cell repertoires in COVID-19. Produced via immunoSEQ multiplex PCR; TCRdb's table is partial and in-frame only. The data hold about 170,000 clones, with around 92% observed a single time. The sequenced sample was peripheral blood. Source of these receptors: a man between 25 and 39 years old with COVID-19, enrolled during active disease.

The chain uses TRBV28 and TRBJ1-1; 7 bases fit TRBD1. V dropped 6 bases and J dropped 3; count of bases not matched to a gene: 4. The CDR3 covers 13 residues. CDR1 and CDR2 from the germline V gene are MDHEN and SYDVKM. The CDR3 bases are TGTGCCAGCAGGGGACAGACAGACACTGAAGCTTTCTTT. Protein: CASRGQTDTEAFF.

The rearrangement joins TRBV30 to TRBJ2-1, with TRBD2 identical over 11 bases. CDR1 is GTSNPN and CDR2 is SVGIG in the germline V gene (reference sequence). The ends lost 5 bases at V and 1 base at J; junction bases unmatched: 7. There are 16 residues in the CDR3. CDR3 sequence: CAWAGLAGSSYNEQFF. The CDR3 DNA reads TGTGCCTGGGCCGGACTAGCGGGCTCATCCTACAATGAGCAGTTCTTC.

For the CDR3, the DNA is TGTGCCAGCAGCGACCGGGGGGACCCCCTCTCAGATACGCAGTATTTT. Its protein is CASSDRGDPLSDTQYF. The chain carries TRBV27 and TRBJ2-3; 7 bases match TRBD2. The CDR3 is 16 residues long. CDR1 is MNHEY, CDR2 SMNVEV, per germline (reference sequence). Trimming at V came to 6 bases and at J to 4 bases, leaving 13 bases not matched to a gene.

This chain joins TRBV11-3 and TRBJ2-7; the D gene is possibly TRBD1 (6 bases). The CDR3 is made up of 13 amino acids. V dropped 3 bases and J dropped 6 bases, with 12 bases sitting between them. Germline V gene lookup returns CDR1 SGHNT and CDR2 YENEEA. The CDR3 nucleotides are TGTGCCAGCAGCTTCACACAGGGCGGCGAGCAGTACTTC. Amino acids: CASSFTQGGEQYF.

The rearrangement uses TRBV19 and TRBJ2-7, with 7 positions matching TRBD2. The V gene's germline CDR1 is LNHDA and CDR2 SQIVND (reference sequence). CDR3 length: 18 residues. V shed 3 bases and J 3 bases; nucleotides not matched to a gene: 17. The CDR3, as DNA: TGTGCCAGTAGTATCCTTGTCAGACCGGGACTACCCCTCTACGAGCAGTACTTC. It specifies CASSILVRPGLPLYEQYF.

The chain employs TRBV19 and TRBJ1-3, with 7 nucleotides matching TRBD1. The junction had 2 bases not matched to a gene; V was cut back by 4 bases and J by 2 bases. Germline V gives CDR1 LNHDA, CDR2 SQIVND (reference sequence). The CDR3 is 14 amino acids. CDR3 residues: CASSTQGAGNTIYF. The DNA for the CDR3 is TGTGCCAGTAGTACCCAGGGGGCTGGAAACACCATATATTTT.

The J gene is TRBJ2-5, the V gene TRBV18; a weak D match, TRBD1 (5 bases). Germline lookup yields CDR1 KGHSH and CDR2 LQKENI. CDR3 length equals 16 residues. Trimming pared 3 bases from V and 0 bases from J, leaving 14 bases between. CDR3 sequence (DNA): TGTGCCAGCTCACCTAGCAGGGCCATACACCAAGAGACCCAGTACTTC. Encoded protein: CASSPSRAIHQETQYF.

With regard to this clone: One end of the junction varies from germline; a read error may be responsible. The CDR3 reads CAWSGAGEGLIF. In DNA form, the CDR3 reads TGTGCCTGGAGTGGGGCTGGAGAGGGACTAATCTTC. The V gene is TRBV30, the J gene TRBJ1-2, with a tentative D call TRBD1 (5 bases). The length of the CDR3 is 12 residues. From germline, CDR1 is GTSNPN and CDR2 SVGIG (reference sequence).

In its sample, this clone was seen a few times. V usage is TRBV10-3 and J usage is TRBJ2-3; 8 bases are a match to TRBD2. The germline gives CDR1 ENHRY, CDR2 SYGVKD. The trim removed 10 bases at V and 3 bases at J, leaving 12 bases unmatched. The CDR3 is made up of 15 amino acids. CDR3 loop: CATSTSAESTDTQYF. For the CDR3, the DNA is TGTGCCACCTCGACTAGCGCTGAGAGTACAGATACGCAGTATTTT.

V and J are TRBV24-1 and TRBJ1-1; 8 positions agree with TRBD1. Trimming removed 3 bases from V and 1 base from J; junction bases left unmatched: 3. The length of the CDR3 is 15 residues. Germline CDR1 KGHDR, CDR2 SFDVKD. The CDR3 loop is CATSDTGTGNTEAFF. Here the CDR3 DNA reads TGTGCCACCAGTGATACCGGGACAGGGAACACTGAAGCTTTCTTT.

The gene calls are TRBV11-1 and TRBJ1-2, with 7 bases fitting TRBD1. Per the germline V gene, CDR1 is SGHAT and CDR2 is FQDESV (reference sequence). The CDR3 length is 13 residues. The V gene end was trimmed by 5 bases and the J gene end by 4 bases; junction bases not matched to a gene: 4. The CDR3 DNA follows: TGTGCCAGCAGCCCCGGGACAGCCTATGGCTACACCTTC. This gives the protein CASSPGTAYGYTF.

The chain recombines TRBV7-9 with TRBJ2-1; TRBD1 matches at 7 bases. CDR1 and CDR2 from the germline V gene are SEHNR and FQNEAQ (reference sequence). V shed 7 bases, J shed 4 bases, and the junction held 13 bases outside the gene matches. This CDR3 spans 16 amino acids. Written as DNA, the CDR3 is TGTGCCAGCAACCACGGTGGGGGACAGATTTACAATGAGCAGTTCTTC. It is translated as CASNHGGGQIYNEQFF.

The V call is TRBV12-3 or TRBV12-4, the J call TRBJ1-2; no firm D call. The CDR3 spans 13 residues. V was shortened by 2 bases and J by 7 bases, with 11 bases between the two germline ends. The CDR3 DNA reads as TGTGCCAGCAGTTTATTCCCGGGGTTTGGCTACACCTTC. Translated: CASSLFPGFGYTF.

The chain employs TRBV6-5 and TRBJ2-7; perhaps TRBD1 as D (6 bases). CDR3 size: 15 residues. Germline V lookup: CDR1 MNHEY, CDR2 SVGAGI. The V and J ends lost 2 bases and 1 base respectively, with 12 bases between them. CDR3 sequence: CASSYGAQGSYEQYF. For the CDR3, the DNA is TGTGCCAGCAGTTACGGTGCCCAGGGGTCCTACGAGCAGTACTTC.

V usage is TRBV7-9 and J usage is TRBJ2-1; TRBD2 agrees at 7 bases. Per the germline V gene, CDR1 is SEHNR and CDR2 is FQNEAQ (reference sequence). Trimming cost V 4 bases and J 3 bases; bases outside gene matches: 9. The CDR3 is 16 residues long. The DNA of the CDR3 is TGTGCCAGCAGCTCCAATTCAGCGGGAAGCTACAATGAGCAGTTCTTC. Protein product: CASSSNSAGSYNEQFF.

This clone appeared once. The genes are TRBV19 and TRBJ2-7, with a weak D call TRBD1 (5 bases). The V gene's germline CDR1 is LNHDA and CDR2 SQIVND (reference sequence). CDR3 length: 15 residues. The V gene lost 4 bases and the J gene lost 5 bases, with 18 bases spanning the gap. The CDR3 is CASSTDIGVVNEQYF. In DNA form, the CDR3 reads TGTGCCAGTAGTACGGACATTGGGGTTGTCAACGAGCAGTACTTC.

For the CDR3, the DNA is TGCAGCGTCAGGGTGGGACAGGCGTCTCGGGGCTACACCTTC. It yields the protein CSVRVGQASRGYTF. The V gene is TRBV29-1, the J gene TRBJ1-2, with 8 bases lining up with TRBD1. The germline V gene encodes CDR1 SQVTM and CDR2 ANQGSEA. This CDR3 contains 14 residues. J lost 8 bases, V lost 6 bases, and 14 bases had no gene match.

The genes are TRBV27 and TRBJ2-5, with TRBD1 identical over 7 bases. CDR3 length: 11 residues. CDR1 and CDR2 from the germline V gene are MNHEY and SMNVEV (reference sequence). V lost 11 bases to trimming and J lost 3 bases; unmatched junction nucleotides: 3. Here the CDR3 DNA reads TGTGCCGAGGGGGCGGAAGAGACCCAGTACTTC. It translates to CAEGAEETQYF.

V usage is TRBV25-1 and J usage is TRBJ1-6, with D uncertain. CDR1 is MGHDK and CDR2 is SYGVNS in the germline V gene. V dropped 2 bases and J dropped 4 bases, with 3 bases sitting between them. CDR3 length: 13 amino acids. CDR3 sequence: CASSERYNSPLHF. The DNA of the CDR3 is TGTGCCAGCAGTGAACGGTATAATTCACCCCTCCACTTT.

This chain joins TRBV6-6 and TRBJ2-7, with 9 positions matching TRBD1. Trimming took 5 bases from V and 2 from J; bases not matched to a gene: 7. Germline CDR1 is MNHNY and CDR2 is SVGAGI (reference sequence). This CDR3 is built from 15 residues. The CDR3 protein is CASSDPGQGPYEQYF. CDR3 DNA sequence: TGTGCCAGCAGTGACCCGGGACAGGGCCCCTACGAGCAGTACTTC.

This chain's CDR3 is CASSYNSGGWTEAFF. The CDR3 DNA follows: TGTGCCAGCAGTTACAATTCAGGGGGCTGGACTGAAGCTTTCTTT. The chain recombines TRBV27 with TRBJ1-1, with TRBD1 matching 8 bases. The CDR3 loop spans 15 amino acids. The junction had 9 bases not matched to a gene; V was cut back by 4 bases and J by 5 bases. Germline lookup yields CDR1 MNHEY and CDR2 SMNVEV (reference sequence).

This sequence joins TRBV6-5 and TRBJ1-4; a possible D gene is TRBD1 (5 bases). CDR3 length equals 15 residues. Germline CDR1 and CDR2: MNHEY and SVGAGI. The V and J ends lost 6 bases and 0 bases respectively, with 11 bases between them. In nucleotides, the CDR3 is TGTGCCAGCAGCGAGAGGACACCAACTAATGAAAAACTGTTTTTT. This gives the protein CASSERTPTNEKLFF.

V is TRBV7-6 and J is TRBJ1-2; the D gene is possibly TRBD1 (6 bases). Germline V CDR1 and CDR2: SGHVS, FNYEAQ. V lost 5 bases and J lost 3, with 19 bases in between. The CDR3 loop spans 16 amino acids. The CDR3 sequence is CASSPPGANNYYGYTF. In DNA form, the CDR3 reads TGTGCCAGCAGCCCCCCAGGGGCCAACAACTACTATGGCTACACCTTC.

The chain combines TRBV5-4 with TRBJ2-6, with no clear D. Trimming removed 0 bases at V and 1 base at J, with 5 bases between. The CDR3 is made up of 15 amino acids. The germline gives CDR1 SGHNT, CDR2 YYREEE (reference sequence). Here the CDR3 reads CASSLGGSGANVLTF. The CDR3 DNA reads TGTGCCAGCAGCTTGGGAGGATCTGGGGCCAACGTCCTGACTTTC.

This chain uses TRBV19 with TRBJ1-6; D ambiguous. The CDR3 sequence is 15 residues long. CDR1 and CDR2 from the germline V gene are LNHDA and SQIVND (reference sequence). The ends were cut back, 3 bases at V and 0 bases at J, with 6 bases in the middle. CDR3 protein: CASSIVSSYNSPLHF. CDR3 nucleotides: TGTGCCAGTAGTATTGTCAGCTCCTATAATTCACCCCTCCACTTT.

CDR3 DNA: TGTGCCAGCAGGTCCGGGACTAGGGGTGAGCAGTTCTTC. It encodes CASRSGTRGEQFF. The rearrangement joins TRBV6-6 to TRBJ2-1, with TRBD2 matching 8 bases. From germline, CDR1 is MNHNY and CDR2 SVGAGI (reference sequence). Trimming at V came to 6 bases and at J to 9 bases, leaving 7 bases not matched to a gene. The CDR3 is 13 residues long.

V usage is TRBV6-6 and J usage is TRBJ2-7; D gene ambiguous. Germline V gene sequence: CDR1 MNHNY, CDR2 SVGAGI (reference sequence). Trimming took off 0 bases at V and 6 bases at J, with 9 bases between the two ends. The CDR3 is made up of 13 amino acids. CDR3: CASSYSSPPEQYF. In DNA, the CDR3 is TGTGCCAGCAGTTACTCGAGCCCGCCCGAGCAGTACTTC.